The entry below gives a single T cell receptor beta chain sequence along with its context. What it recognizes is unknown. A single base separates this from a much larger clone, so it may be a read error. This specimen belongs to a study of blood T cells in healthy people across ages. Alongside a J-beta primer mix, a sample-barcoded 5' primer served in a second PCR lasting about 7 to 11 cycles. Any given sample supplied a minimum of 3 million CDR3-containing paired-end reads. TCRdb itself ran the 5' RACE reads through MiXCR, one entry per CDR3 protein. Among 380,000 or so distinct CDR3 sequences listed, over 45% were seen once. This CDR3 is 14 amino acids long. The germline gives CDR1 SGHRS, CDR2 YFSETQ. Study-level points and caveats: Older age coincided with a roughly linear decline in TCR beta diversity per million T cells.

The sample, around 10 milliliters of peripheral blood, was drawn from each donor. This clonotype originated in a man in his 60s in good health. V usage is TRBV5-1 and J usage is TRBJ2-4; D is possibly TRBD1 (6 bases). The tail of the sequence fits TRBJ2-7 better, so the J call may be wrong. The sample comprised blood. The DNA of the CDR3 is TGCGCCAGCTCCCGGGGCAGGGGAACGCGCGAGCAGTACTTC. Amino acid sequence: CASSRGRGTREQYF.